These 2 T cell receptor beta chains share one sample of origin, sequenced in a study of cytotoxic CD8 clonotypes in ibrutinib-treated CLL. Profiled with immunoSEQ multiplex PCR; TCRdb holds only in-frame clones, not every one. This table holds about 36,000 clones, around 75% found once. The sequences come from PBMCs, collected at disease progression, from a patient treated with ibrutinib. These receptors came from a human donor with chronic lymphocytic leukemia.

This clone was observed once. V usage is TRBV10-3 and J usage is TRBJ2-5; TRBD1 aligns across 7 bases. CDR1 ENHRY and CDR2 SYGVKD come from the germline V gene. The CDR3 extends over 14 amino acids. The junction had 8 bases not matched to a gene; V was cut back by 10 bases and J by 0 bases. The CDR3 loop is CATGPRGYQETQYF. The DNA of the CDR3 is TGTGCCACAGGACCCAGGGGGTACCAAGAGACCCAGTACTTC.

This clone turned up a few times. The rearrangement uses TRBV7-9 and TRBJ2-6; D possibly corresponds to TRBD2 (5 bases). V gave up 3 bases and J gave up 4 bases, with 13 bases separating them. CDR3 length equals 16 residues. The germline V gene has CDR1 SEHNR and CDR2 FQNEAQ (reference sequence). The CDR3 loop reads CASSLFSGSGANVLTF. The CDR3, as DNA: TGTGCCAGCAGCTTGTTTTCGGGGTCGGGGGCCAACGTCCTGACTTTC.